A selection of T cell receptor beta chains follows, all from one sample in a study of OX40 agonist ivuxolimab in advanced cancers. Here immunoSEQ multiplex PCR was the method, and the copy in TCRdb shows in-frame clones only, minus some. The sample yields some 90,000 clones, roughly 89% seen once. Sequenced here: CD4+ or CD8+ T cells sorted from blood, sampled in a trial of the OX40 agonist ivuxolimab. Receptor source: an adult with an advanced solid tumor such as melanoma, head and neck, liver or kidney cancer. The CDR3 runs from the conserved cysteine through the conserved F or W. D genes are given only for firm matches. Size tells how often a clone was seen (once, few, many) or the class of an expanded clone, and some rows leave it out.

>once|TRBJ2-1|TRBD2|TRBV11-3
CASSLDPTSGRDEQFF
TGTGCCAGCAGCTTAGATCCGACTAGCGGGAGGGATGAGCAGTTCTTC
>.|TRBJ2-7|TRBD1|TRBV28
CASREQGAAYEQYF
TGTGCCAGCAGGGAACAGGGGGCGGCCTACGAGCAGTACTTC
>few|TRBJ2-7|.|TRBV5-4
CASSLAGLSSYEQYF
TGTGCCAGCAGCTTGGCGGGTCTGAGCTCCTACGAGCAGTACTTC
>.|TRBJ2-7|.|TRBV11-2
CASSQELSYEQYF
TGTGCCAGCAGCCAGGAACTCTCCTACGAGCAGTACTTC
>.|TRBJ2-7|.|TRBV29-1
CSVAAPPFYEQYF
TGCAGCGTTGCTGCTCCACCCTTCTACGAGCAGTACTTC
>.|TRBJ2-1|.|TRBV2
CASSGLIIKYNEQFF
TGTGCCAGCAGTGGACTTATAATAAAATACAATGAGCAGTTCTTC
>.|TRBJ2-7|.|TRBV5-4
CASSSPGSGSSYEQYF
TGTGCCAGCAGCTCCCCCGGGAGCGGAAGCTCCTACGAGCAGTACTTC
>.|TRBJ2-3|.|TRBV5-4
CASSLDLGGTDTQYF
TGTGCCAGCAGCTTGGATCTGGGGGGCACAGATACGCAGTATTTT
>.|TRBJ2-1|.|TRBV5-6
CASSLAAGTQFF
TGTGCCAGCAGCTTGGCGGCGGGAACCCAGTTCTTC
>.|TRBJ2-3|.|TRBV5-1
CASSYRADTDTQYF
TGCGCCAGCAGCTACCGGGCCGACACAGATACGCAGTATTTT
>.|TRBJ1-4|.|TRBV2
CASRQRGGLTEKLFF
TGTGCCAGCAGGCAGCGGGGGGGCTTGACTGAAAAACTGTTTTTT
>once|TRBJ2-7|TRBD1|TRBV11-3
CASSLGDRGYEQYF
TGTGCCAGCAGCTTAGGGGACAGGGGTTACGAGCAGTACTTC
>.|TRBJ1-5|.|TRBV28
CASSPGGPSGQPQHF
TGTGCCAGCAGCCCGGGTGGGCCTTCGGGGCAGCCCCAGCATTTT
>.|TRBJ2-7|.|TRBV7-9
CASSLVPYQYEQYF
TGTGCCAGCAGCTTAGTCCCTTACCAGTACGAGCAGTACTTC
>.|TRBJ1-4|TRBD1|TRBV5-1
CASSGGTGGDEKLFF
TGCGCCAGCAGCGGTGGGACAGGGGGTGATGAAAAACTGTTTTTT
>.|TRBJ2-1|.|TRBV5-6
CASSLSGEQFF
TGTGCCAGCAGCTTGAGCGGAGAGCAGTTCTTC
>.|TRBJ2-2|TRBD1|TRBV6-6
CASSREWTGGNGELFF
TGTGCCAGCAGCCGTGAGTGGACAGGGGGCAACGGGGAGCTGTTTTTT
>.|TRBJ1-4|.|TRBV15
CATSLTGLATNEKLFF
TGTGCCACCAGCTTAACAGGACTCGCAACTAATGAAAAACTGTTTTTT
>.|TRBJ1-1|TRBD1|TRBV30
CAWGGTGFGRGSGTEAFF
TGTGCCTGGGGGGGGACAGGTTTTGGGCGAGGGAGTGGAACTGAAGCTTTCTTT
>.|TRBJ2-3|.|TRBV4-1
CASSQGSTRGTDTQYF
TGCGCCAGCAGCCAAGGCAGCACTAGGGGCACAGATACGCAGTATTTT
>.|TRBJ2-6|.|TRBV15
CATSRFGSNDANVLTF
TGTGCCACCAGCAGATTCGGGTCGAATGACGCCAACGTCCTGACTTTC
>.|TRBJ2-5|TRBD1|TRBV28
CASRGTGGETQYF
TGTGCCAGCAGGGGGACAGGGGGCGAGACCCAGTACTTC
>.|TRBJ1-4|.|TRBV5-6
CASSFLKSPSALGEKLFF
TGTGCCAGCAGCTTTTTGAAGAGTCCCTCCGCGTTGGGGGAAAAACTGTTTTTT
>.|TRBJ2-1|.|TRBV28
CASSLLPNGQFF
TGTGCCAGCAGTTTATTACCTAACGGGCAGTTCTTC
>.|TRBJ1-5|.|TRBV19
CASSIDRPNQPQHF
TGTGCCAGTAGTATCGACAGGCCCAATCAGCCCCAGCATTTT
>once|TRBJ2-7|TRBD2|TRBV9
CASSVEASGRYEQYF
TGTGCCAGCAGCGTAGAGGCTAGCGGGAGGTACGAGCAGTACTTC
>.|TRBJ2-7|TRBD2|TRBV27
CASSLAGGPYEQYF
TGTGCCAGCAGTCTAGCGGGAGGGCCCTACGAGCAGTACTTC
>.|TRBJ1-2|TRBD1|TRBV28
CASSPGTGMNYGYTF
TGTGCCAGCAGTCCGGGGACAGGTATGAACTATGGCTACACCTTC
>.|TRBJ1-5|TRBD1|TRBV28
CASTFRDRYQPQHF
TGTGCCAGCACCTTTAGGGACAGATATCAGCCCCAGCATTTT
>.|TRBJ1-5|.|TRBV28
CASSHEGSNQPQHF
TGTGCCAGCAGCCACGAGGGGAGCAATCAGCCCCAGCATTTT
>.|TRBJ2-1|.|TRBV7-9
CASSSRPGTEQFF
TGTGCCAGCAGCTCCCGGCCCGGTACTGAGCAGTTCTTC
>.|TRBJ2-1|.|TRBV15
CATSRDPPAYYNEQFF
TGTGCCACCAGCAGAGATCCACCAGCCTACTACAATGAGCAGTTCTTC
>.|TRBJ2-3|.|TRBV9
CASSVDQGTDTQYF
TGTGCCAGCAGCGTAGATCAGGGCACAGATACGCAGTATTTT
>.|TRBJ2-2|.|TRBV28
CASSPPRVTGELFF
TGTGCCAGCAGTCCCCCCCGGGTCACCGGGGAGCTGTTTTTT
>.|TRBJ2-1|TRBD2|TRBV5-1
CASRELAGSNEQFF
TGCGCCAGCAGAGAACTAGCGGGAAGCAATGAGCAGTTCTTC
>.|TRBJ2-7|TRBD1|TRBV7-8
CASSFWDRSGEQYF
TGTGCCAGCAGCTTTTGGGACAGGAGTGGCGAGCAGTACTTC
>.|TRBJ2-1|TRBD2|TRBV18
CASSPLAGGLYNEQFF
TGTGCCAGCTCACCCTTGGCGGGAGGCCTCTACAATGAGCAGTTCTTC
>.|TRBJ2-1|.|TRBV5-1
CASSPAGGSSYNEQFF
TGCGCCAGCAGCCCCGCCGGGGGCAGCTCCTACAATGAGCAGTTCTTC
>.|TRBJ2-5|TRBD1|TRBV29-1
CSATTTGQETQYF
TGCAGCGCAACTACGACAGGGCAAGAGACCCAGTACTTC
>.|TRBJ2-4|.|TRBV28
CASSEDILRGNIQYF
TGTGCCAGCAGTGAGGACATTCTTCGTGGAAACATTCAGTACTTC
>.|TRBJ2-3|TRBD2|TRBV9
CASSSPTGGSYTDTQYF
TGTGCCAGCAGCTCCCCCACTGGCGGGAGTTACACAGATACGCAGTATTTT
>.|TRBJ1-3|.|TRBV9
CASSRTGRTFLNTIYF
TGTGCCAGCAGCCGCACAGGGCGTACGTTTTTAAACACCATATATTTT